Listed here is a single T cell receptor (beta chain). The antigen is undetermined. This sample is part of a study of identical twins' blood T cells. Background on the study: Around 50 million reads covered six alpha-chain and six beta-chain libraries.

Study observations and caveats: Top TCRbeta clonotypes were shared more with twin than unrelated donors.

TCRdb re-called the 5' RACE reads through MiXCR, storing one row per CDR3 protein. The sample includes 300,000 to 450,000 distinct CDR3 sequences, 28% of them seen just once. The source of this sequence is a woman aged 18 to 49 in good health. The sample taken for sequencing was PBMCs.

CDR3 nucleotide sequence: TGTGCCAGCAGCTTGGGGCCGGGACTAAAAGGAGATACGCAGTATTTT. It is translated as CASSLGPGLKGDTQYF. The rearrangement joins TRBV5-6 to TRBJ2-3, with 7 bases matching TRBD2. Germline V gene sequence: CDR1 SGHDT, CDR2 YYEEEE. This CDR3 is 16 amino acids long. The junction had 9 bases not matched to a gene; V was cut back by 0 bases and J by 5 bases.